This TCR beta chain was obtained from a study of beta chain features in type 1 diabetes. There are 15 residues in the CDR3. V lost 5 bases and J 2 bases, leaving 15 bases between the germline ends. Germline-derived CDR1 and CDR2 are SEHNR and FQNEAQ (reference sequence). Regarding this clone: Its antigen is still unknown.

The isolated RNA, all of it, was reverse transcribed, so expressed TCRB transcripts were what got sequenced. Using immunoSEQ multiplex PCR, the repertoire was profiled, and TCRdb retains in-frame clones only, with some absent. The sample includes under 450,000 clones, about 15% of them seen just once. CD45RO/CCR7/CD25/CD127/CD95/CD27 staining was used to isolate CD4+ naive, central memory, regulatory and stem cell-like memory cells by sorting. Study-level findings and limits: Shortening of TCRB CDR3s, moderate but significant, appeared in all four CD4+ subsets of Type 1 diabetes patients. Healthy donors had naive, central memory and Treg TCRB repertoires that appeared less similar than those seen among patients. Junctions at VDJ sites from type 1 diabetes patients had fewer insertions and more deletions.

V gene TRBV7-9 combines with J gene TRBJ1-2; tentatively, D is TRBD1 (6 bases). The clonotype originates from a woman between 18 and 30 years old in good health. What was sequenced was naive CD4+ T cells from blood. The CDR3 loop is CASSRVRQGNYGYTF. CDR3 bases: TGTGCCAGCAGCCGCGTTCGGCAGGGGAACTATGGCTACACCTTC.